Following are 7 T cell receptor beta chains from one sample sequenced in a study of shared clonotypes between healthy human individuals. TCRdb's table, derived via immunoSEQ multiplex PCR, lists solely in-frame clones and lacks some. The sample holds about 2.4 million clones, 80% to 95% seen once. Sequencing input: naive CD4+ T cells from PBMCs. Subset defined: CD45RA+ positively selected. The receptors stem from a young man in good health. Some clones in this sample may be carry-over from other donors' samples.

A remark on this clone: This CDR3 is also generated by other DNA sequences in the sample. The gene calls are TRBV29-1 and TRBJ1-5; no reliable D call. The CDR3 contains 13 residues. The V end was cut by 4 bases, the J end by 2 bases, with 9 bases between. Germline values: CDR1 SQVTM, CDR2 ANQGSEA. The CDR3 region has the DNA TGCAGCGTTGGAGGAGGCGGCAATCAGCCCCAGCATTTT. Translation: CSVGGGGNQPQHF.

CDR3 loop: CASTNRGTVEKLFF. The CDR3 nucleotides are TGTGCCAGTACCAATCGAGGGACGGTAGAAAAACTGTTTTTT. V and J are TRBV19 and TRBJ1-4; maybe TRBD1 (5 bases). This CDR3 has 14 amino acids. Germline V gene lookup returns CDR1 LNHDA and CDR2 SQIVND (reference sequence). Trimming removed 7 bases from V and 8 bases from J, with 17 bases in between.

V usage is TRBV11-2 and J usage is TRBJ2-3; D is perhaps TRBD2 (6 bases). The CDR3 runs to 15 residues. The germline gives CDR1 SGHAT, CDR2 FQNNGV. V was pared by 5 bases and J by 4 bases, with 16 bases between. The DNA of the CDR3 is TGTGCCAGCAGCCGGGGCCCTAGGGAGGCAGATACGCAGTATTTT. The encoded protein is CASSRGPREADTQYF.

This chain connects TRBV28 to TRBJ2-7; no definite D call. Trimming pared 2 bases from V and 7 bases from J, leaving 9 bases between. Germline CDR1 MDHEN, CDR2 SYDVKM. This CDR3 has 12 amino acids. The CDR3 DNA is TGTGCCAGCAGTTTAGATTTGGGGGAGCAGTACTTC. Protein: CASSLDLGEQYF.

For this clone: Other DNA sequences of this sample code for an identical CDR3. The chain employs TRBV27 and TRBJ1-2, with D unresolved. Germline V gene lookup returns CDR1 MNHEY and CDR2 SMNVEV (reference sequence). Trimming cost V 3 bases and J 0 bases, with 5 bases left between them. The CDR3 covers 13 residues. The CDR3 sequence: CASSFRANYGYTF. The CDR3 coding sequence is TGTGCCAGCAGTTTTCGCGCTAACTATGGCTACACCTTC.

This clone was counted only a few times. V gene TRBV29-1 combines with J gene TRBJ2-1; TRBD1 is a possible D gene (5 bases). This CDR3 has 13 residues. V was cut by 8 bases and J by 7 bases, with 18 bases left in between. Germline loops: CDR1 SQVTM, CDR2 ANQGSEA. CDR3: CSCEDTIRNEQFF. The CDR3 nucleotides read TGCAGCTGCGAGGACACAATTCGGAATGAGCAGTTCTTC.

The chain couples TRBV5-4 to TRBJ2-2; no reliable D call. The CDR3 runs to 12 residues. Looked up from germline, CDR1 is SGHNT and CDR2 is YYREEE (reference sequence). Trimming stripped 5 bases from V and 5 bases from J, with 7 bases between. The CDR3 reads CASSKETGELFF. The CDR3 DNA reads as TGTGCCAGCAGTAAGGAGACCGGGGAGCTGTTTTTT.